Listed below are T cell receptor beta chains from one sample, sequenced in a study of Ad26.COV2.S vaccination and SARS-CoV-2 variants. Produced via immunoSEQ multiplex PCR; TCRdb's table is partial and in-frame only. The repertoire consists of about 680,000 clones, with 70% to 90% occurring once and the leading ten covering roughly 1.5%. The material sequenced was peripheral blood, taken in a trial of Ad26.COV2.S vaccine versus placebo. These receptors all stem from a person aged 18 to 65 who received the Ad26.COV2.S COVID-19 vaccine or a placebo. CDR3s include the opening cysteine and the closing phenylalanine or tryptophan. D genes are given only for firm matches. Clone size appears in some rows only: once, few, many, or a class for an expanded clone.

D gene	V gene	clone size	J gene	CDR3 DNA	CDR3 protein
.	TRBV7-2	.	TRBJ1-2	TGTGCCAGCAGCTTACTTCCGGGAGCTAACTATGGCTACACCTTC	CASSLLPGANYGYTF
.	TRBV10-3	.	TRBJ2-2	TGTGCCACCACGACAGGAGAAGGCGGGGAGCTGTTTTTT	CATTTGEGGELFF
TRBD1	TRBV27	.	TRBJ1-2	TGTGCCAGCAGTCCTGGCCGTAACAGGGGATCTTATGGCTACACCTTC	CASSPGRNRGSYGYTF
TRBD1	TRBV28	.	TRBJ1-1	TGTGCCAGCAGTTTATCCACAGGGGCGGCAACTGAAGCTTTCTTT	CASSLSTGAATEAFF
.	TRBV4-3	once	TRBJ2-5	TGCGCCAGCAGCCAAGATAGGAACAGTGCCTTGACCCAGTACTTC	CASSQDRNSALTQYF
TRBD2	TRBV5-1	.	TRBJ2-5	TGCGCCAGCAGCTTGATTAGCGGGAAGGAGGAGACCCAGTACTTC	CASSLISGKEETQYF
.	TRBV5-6	.	TRBJ1-1	TGTGCCAGCAGCTTTTACCAGGGCGGGGAAGCTTTCTTT	CASSFYQGGEAFF
.	TRBV6-5	.	TRBJ2-5	TGTGCCAGCAGACCTTCCAGGGGATATGGAGAGACCCAGTACTTC	CASRPSRGYGETQYF
.	TRBV5-1	few	TRBJ2-3	TGCGCCAGCAGCTTGGATGGGGGGCGTGGAGATACGCAGTATTTT	CASSLDGGRGDTQYF
.	TRBV24-1	.	TRBJ2-3	TGTGCCACCAGCTCCGACACAGATACGCAGTATTTT	CATSSDTDTQYF
TRBD1	TRBV5-1	.	TRBJ1-4	TGCGCCAGCAGACGGGACAGGGGGCGACGTAATGAAAAACTGTTTTTT	CASRRDRGRRNEKLFF
.	TRBV18	.	TRBJ2-7	TGTGCCAGCTCCGGGTTCTCCTACGAGCAGTACTTC	CASSGFSYEQYF
TRBD2	TRBV29-1	.	TRBJ2-5	TGCAGCGTTGCGGGCGGGAGGGTAGAGACCCAGTACTTC	CSVAGGRVETQYF
.	TRBV19	.	TRBJ1-6	TGTGCCAGTAGAGGAGGAAGCTCCTATAATTCACCCCTCCACTTT	CASRGGSSYNSPLHF
TRBD2	TRBV27	.	TRBJ2-3	TGTGCCAGCAGTTGGGGACTAGGCACAGATACGCAGTATTTT	CASSWGLGTDTQYF
TRBD2	TRBV7-8	.	TRBJ2-5	TGTGCCAGCAGCTTAGCGCTGGGACTAGCGGGAGTTGAGACCCAGTACTTC	CASSLALGLAGVETQYF
TRBD2	TRBV2	.	TRBJ2-3	TGTGCCAGCAGTGAAGCTCAACTAGCGCCCGCTAGCACAGATACGCAGTATTTT	CASSEAQLAPASTDTQYF
TRBD2	TRBV6-4	.	TRBJ2-2	TGTGCCAGCAGTGACTCAAGCGGGGGGGCCCCGAACACCGGGGAGCTGTTTTTT	CASSDSSGGAPNTGELFF
TRBD2	TRBV11-2	.	TRBJ2-3	TGTGCCAGCAGCTTATCCAGCGGGGGGGACGCAGATACGCAGTATTTT	CASSLSSGGDADTQYF
.	TRBV2	.	TRBJ2-7	TGTGCCAGCAGACTGACAGGAAGCACCTACGAGCAGTACTTC	CASRLTGSTYEQYF
.	TRBV5-1	.	TRBJ1-5	TGCGCCAGCAGATTGAGTTCGGCTAGCAATCAGCCCCAGCATTTT	CASRLSSASNQPQHF
.	TRBV12-3/TRBV12-4	.	TRBJ2-2	TGTGCCTCCTCGGTGGACCCCGGGGAGCTGTTTTTT	CASSVDPGELFF
TRBD2	TRBV7-2	.	TRBJ2-1	TGTGCCAGCAGCCCCAAGACTAGCGCTTTGGGTGAGCAGTTCTTC	CASSPKTSALGEQFF